Detailed here is one TCR beta chain. The sample is drawn from a study of cytomegalovirus exposure and HLA in healthy donors. Looking at the study overall: The 130 or so validation repertoires, a later analysis reported, used the same platform as the approximately 670 repertoires from the first cohort.

This CDR3 is built from 14 residues. V trimming: 6 bases; J trimming: 0 bases; junction bases outside the gene matches: 3. Per the germline V gene, CDR1 is MNHEY and CDR2 is SMNVEV (reference sequence). Measured with immunoSEQ multiplex PCR; TCRdb has only the in-frame clones, and not every one. The data hold 200,000 or so clones, with approximately 88% observed a single time. The receptor comes from a man younger than 35 in good health and CMV-seropositive. The sequenced material came from PBMCs. This rearrangement joins TRBV27 to TRBJ2-3; TRBD2 matches at 7 bases. CDR3 protein: CASSGLGSTDTQYF. CDR3 in DNA: TGTGCCAGCAGCGGACTAGGCAGCACAGATACGCAGTATTTT.